This T cell receptor (beta chain) was obtained from a study of cytomegalovirus exposure and HLA in healthy donors. With regard to this clone: Its antigen is unknown.

This PCR relied on a set of 60 Vbeta primers and 13 Jbeta primers. Assay: immunoSEQ multiplex PCR; the TCRdb copy retains only in-frame clones and omits some. In the table there are 200,000 to 250,000 clones, 65% to 80% of which are singletons. Study results and limitations: Later analysis identified a missense DCLRE1C variant that was linked to TCR beta V- and J-gene trimming. Reported findings show TCR beta sequences accurately forecast HLA-A and HLA-B alleles in most subjects. Information on immune exposure was restricted to one variable (CMV serostatus).

The V gene end was trimmed by 4 bases and the J gene end by 5 bases; junction bases not matched to a gene: 8. The germline V gene has CDR1 SGHDT and CDR2 YYEEEE. The CDR3 sequence is 15 residues long. The rearrangement joins TRBV5-6 to TRBJ1-3; TRBD1 agrees at 8 bases. The sequence came from a girl aged 2-10 years in good health and CMV-seronegative. The sequenced material came from PBMCs. The CDR3 bases are TGTGCCAGCAGCCAAACCAGGGGGCTAAGAAACACCATATATTTT. The encoded protein is CASSQTRGLRNTIYF.